The 23 T cell receptor beta chains below all came from one sample that was sequenced in a study of metastatic and nonmetastatic thyroid tumors. All patients were untreated before thyroid surgery. Using MiXCR, TCRdb re-called clones from the PCR reads. This table holds about 32,000 clones, 7% to 9% found once. The sequenced material came from blood. These receptors were obtained from a female donor with papillary thyroid cancer or a benign thyroid nodule (not recorded which). Some clones in this sample may be carry-over from other donors' samples.

Many counts were recorded for this clone. This chain joins TRBV27 and TRBJ2-1, with 9 nucleotides matching TRBD2. Trimming at V came to 8 bases and at J to 4 bases, leaving 6 bases not matched to a gene. Germline V CDR1 and CDR2: MNHEY, SMNVEV (reference sequence). This CDR3 is built from 14 residues. The CDR3 is CASASSGAYNEQFF. CDR3 nucleotides: TGTGCCAGCGCATCTAGCGGGGCTTACAATGAGCAGTTCTTC.

This clone was recorded many times. This chain uses TRBV12-3 or TRBV12-4 with TRBJ2-3; possible D gene TRBD2, 7 bases. This CDR3 is 18 amino acids long. Trimming took 6 bases from V and 6 from J, leaving 28 bases between them. CDR3: CASSHILPSGGERDTQYF. The CDR3 nucleotides read TGTGCCAGCAGCCATATATTACCCTCGGGGGGCGAAAGGGATACGCAGTATTTT.

The sample holds many counts of this clone. The chain links TRBV7-3 to TRBJ2-1; 10 nucleotides line up with TRBD1. The J segment lost 6 bases and the V segment lost 5 bases, leaving 4 bases of the junction unmatched. Germline V CDR1 and CDR2: SGHTA, FQGTGA. CDR3 length equals 14 residues. CDR3 protein: CASSRTGGANEQFF. CDR3 nucleotides: TGTGCCAGCAGCCGGACAGGGGGGGCCAATGAGCAGTTCTTC.

This clone showed up many times. V and J are TRBV20-1 and TRBJ2-5, with 7 bases matching TRBD2. Germline trimming cut 3 bases from V and 2 bases from J; bases unmatched to any gene: 3. Germline-derived CDR1 and CDR2 are DFQATT and SNEGSKA (reference sequence). CDR3 length equals 13 residues. In DNA form, the CDR3 reads TGCAGTGCTAGGCGGGGGAGTCAAGAGACCCAGTACTTC. As protein: CSARRGSQETQYF.

There are many counts of this clone. CDR3 coding DNA: TGTGCCAGTAGTGCCCCCACGACAGGGGCCTATGGCTACACCTTC. It specifies CASSAPTTGAYGYTF. The V gene is TRBV19, the J gene TRBJ1-2, with 8 nucleotides matching TRBD1. This CDR3 comprises 15 residues. V was pared by 5 bases and J by 4 bases, with 9 bases of the junction left unmatched. Germline CDR1 and CDR2: LNHDA and SQIVND (reference sequence).

This clone was observed many times. This chain connects TRBV14 to TRBJ1-3, with D possibly TRBD1 on 5 matching bases. Germline V gene lookup returns CDR1 SGHDN and CDR2 FVKESK. The CDR3 is 16 residues long. V gave up 1 base and J gave up 0 bases, with 10 bases separating them. This chain's CDR3 is CASSQVRGLSGNTIYF. Written as DNA, the CDR3 is TGTGCCAGCAGCCAAGTTCGGGGACTCTCTGGAAACACCATATATTTT.

Ten or more counts support this clone. This chain connects TRBV7-9 to TRBJ1-2, with D hard to call. Germline V CDR1 and CDR2: SEHNR, FQNEAQ (reference sequence). The CDR3 spans 14 residues. The V end lost 8 bases, the J end lost 4 bases, and 17 bases lay between the germline ends. The DNA for the CDR3 is TGTGCCAGCGGGGATCCAAGACACTCCTATGGCTACACCTTC. Translation gives CASGDPRHSYGYTF. Using reference TRBV7-9 and TRBJ1-2 for the parts outside the CDR3, the full variable domain is DTGVSQNPRHKITKRGQNVTFRCDPISEHNRLYWYRQTLGQGPEFLTYFQNEAQLEKSRLLSDRFSAERPKGSFSTLEIQRTEQGDSAMYLCASGDPRHSYGYTFGSGTRLTVV.

This clone is medium-sized. This rearrangement joins TRBV6-2 or TRBV6-3 to TRBJ1-2; no clear D gene. Looked up from germline, CDR1 is MNHEY and CDR2 is SVGEGT. This CDR3 contains 13 residues. Deletions cut 0 bases from V and 6 bases from J, with 8 bases between. CDR3 loop: CASSYSERNGYTF. As DNA, the CDR3 is TGTGCCAGCAGTTACTCGGAAAGAAATGGCTACACCTTC.

This clone was observed many times. Written as DNA, the CDR3 is TGTGCCAGCAGTTACAGCTACTACGAGCAGTACTTC. Its protein product is CASSYSYYEQYF. The chain couples TRBV28 to TRBJ2-7; D gene unclear. This CDR3 has 12 residues. Trimming removed 4 bases from V and 3 bases from J, with 7 bases in between. Germline CDR1 and CDR2: MDHEN and SYDVKM.

Many counts were recorded for this clone. The gene calls are TRBV20-1 and TRBJ2-5; 7 positions agree with TRBD1. Germline trimming cut 2 bases from V and 0 bases from J; bases unmatched to any gene: 3. Looked up from germline, CDR1 is DFQATT and CDR2 is SNEGSKA (reference sequence). The CDR3 contains 14 residues. This chain's CDR3 is CSARTRGHQETQYF. The CDR3 coding sequence is TGCAGTGCTAGAACGAGGGGGCACCAAGAGACCCAGTACTTC.

This clone was detected many times. This sequence joins TRBV29-1 and TRBJ2-1; the match to TRBD2 covers 13 bases. Per the germline V gene, CDR1 is SQVTM and CDR2 is ANQGSEA. The CDR3 is 16 amino acids. J was trimmed by 4 bases and V by 3 bases; bases with no gene match: 6. The DNA for the CDR3 is TGCAGCGTTGACGGACTAGCGGGAGAAGTTTACAATGAGCAGTTCTTC. Its protein is CSVDGLAGEVYNEQFF.

This clone was observed many times. This chain joins TRBV28 and TRBJ2-7; D ambiguous. The V end was cut by 1 base, the J end by 3 bases, with 7 bases between. CDR3 length equals 13 residues. CDR1 MDHEN and CDR2 SYDVKM come from the germline V gene. The CDR3 loop reads CASSLYSYYEQYF. The CDR3 DNA reads as TGTGCCAGCAGTTTATATTCCTACTACGAGCAGTACTTC.

This clone was recorded many times. The gene calls are TRBV10-3 and TRBJ1-1; 8 bases are shared with TRBD1. Germline V CDR1 and CDR2: ENHRY, SYGVKD. The CDR3 runs 16 residues. V shed 3 bases, J shed 2 bases, and the junction held 8 bases outside the gene matches. CDR3 nucleotide sequence: TGTGCCATCAGTGATATCTTCAGGGGGCGAAACACTGAAGCTTTCTTT. Translating gives CAISDIFRGRNTEAFF.

This clone showed up many times. The chain carries TRBV5-6 and TRBJ2-1, with 9 positions matching TRBD2. The V and J ends lost 4 bases and 12 bases, in that order; junction bases with no gene match: 20. There are 17 residues in the CDR3. Germline CDR1 reads SGHDT; CDR2 reads YYEEEE. The CDR3 nucleotides read TGTGCCAGCAGCCTCTTTGGGGCGGGAGGGGCAGGAGGAGTGCAGTTCTTC. It codes for CASSLFGAGGAGGVQFF.

This clone came up many times. The V call is TRBV14, the J call TRBJ1-2; D is unclear. Germline values: CDR1 SGHDN, CDR2 FVKESK. V lost 4 bases to trimming and J lost 4 bases, with 16 bases between them. There are 15 residues in the CDR3. CDR3 nucleotides: TGTGCCAGCAGCCCCCAGGAGGCCCAAAGCTATGGCTACACCTTC. This codes for CASSPQEAQSYGYTF.

This clone was observed many times. J is TRBJ1-1 and V is TRBV7-9; D gene unclear. The V end lost 1 base, the J end lost 0 bases, and 6 bases lay between the germline ends. The germline gives CDR1 SEHNR, CDR2 FQNEAQ (reference sequence). The CDR3 consists of 14 residues. DNA of the CDR3: TGTGCCAGCAGCTTAGGACGGATGAACACTGAAGCTTTCTTT. Protein: CASSLGRMNTEAFF.

This clone was found many times. This rearrangement joins TRBV11-2 to TRBJ1-3; possible D gene TRBD1, 6 bases. Per the germline V gene, CDR1 is SGHAT and CDR2 is FQNNGV. The CDR3 runs to 15 residues. The V and J ends lost 4 bases and 3 bases respectively, with 13 bases between them. The CDR3: CASSSQGTYGNTIYF. The CDR3 DNA follows: TGTGCCAGCAGCTCACAGGGAACTTATGGAAACACCATATATTTT.

This clone occurred many times. The chain is built from TRBV28 and TRBJ2-7, with TRBD2 identical over 8 bases. CDR3 length equals 15 residues. CDR1 is MDHEN and CDR2 is SYDVKM in the germline V gene. With V trimmed by 5 bases and J by 0 bases, 6 bases remained unmatched. The DNA for the CDR3 is TGTGCCAGCAGTGATCGGGAGGGACTCTCCTACGAGCAGTACTTC. Translated: CASSDREGLSYEQYF.

This clone was detected ten times or more. V is TRBV6-1 and J is TRBJ2-7, with D possibly being TRBD1 (5 bases). The length of the CDR3 is 16 residues. The ends were cut back, 6 bases at V and 2 bases at J, with 20 bases in the middle. Looked up from germline, CDR1 is MNHNS and CDR2 is SASEGT. The CDR3 spells CASSLGHRQGTYEQYF. CDR3 coding DNA: TGTGCCAGCAGCCTAGGGCACCGGCAGGGTACCTACGAGCAGTACTTC.

This clone was recorded a few times. Since a much larger clone is just one base distant, this may be a read error. The same CDR3 arises from other DNA sequences in this sample as well. The CDR3 nucleotides are TGCAGCGTTGCACAACTGTTTGGGTACTCCTACGAGCAGTACTTC. It codes for CSVAQLFGYSYEQYF. The V and J genes are TRBV29-1 and TRBJ2-7; D unclear. Trimming removed 4 bases at V and 0 bases at J, with 16 bases between. From germline, CDR1 is SQVTM and CDR2 ANQGSEA. CDR3 length equals 15 residues.

The genes are TRBV5-6 and TRBJ2-2; the match to TRBD2 covers 14 bases. CDR1 is SGHDT, CDR2 YYEEEE, per germline. The CDR3 runs 16 residues. V was clipped by 3 bases and J by 8 bases; unmatched bases: 6. DNA of the CDR3: TGTGCCAGCAGCTCGACTAGCGGGAGGGCCAAGGGGGAGCTGTTTTTT. Translated: CASSSTSGRAKGELFF.

V is TRBV5-4 and J is TRBJ2-5; D gene uncertain. CDR1 and CDR2 (germline): SGHNT, YYREEE (reference sequence). Trimming pared 3 bases from V and 3 bases from J, leaving 15 bases between. This CDR3 spans 15 amino acids. The CDR3 region is CASSSGPLSKETQYF. For the CDR3, the DNA is TGTGCCAGCAGCTCAGGACCCCTTTCTAAAGAGACCCAGTACTTC.

This clone showed up many times. This chain connects TRBV10-3 to TRBJ2-7; TRBD1 aligns across 9 bases. Germline V gives CDR1 ENHRY, CDR2 SYGVKD. This CDR3 is 17 amino acids long. V was pared by 9 bases and J by 3 bases, with 18 bases of the junction left unmatched. CDR3 sequence reads: CAIRSGGGGQGIYEQYF. As DNA, the CDR3 is TGTGCCATAAGAAGTGGGGGAGGGGGACAGGGAATCTACGAGCAGTACTTC.